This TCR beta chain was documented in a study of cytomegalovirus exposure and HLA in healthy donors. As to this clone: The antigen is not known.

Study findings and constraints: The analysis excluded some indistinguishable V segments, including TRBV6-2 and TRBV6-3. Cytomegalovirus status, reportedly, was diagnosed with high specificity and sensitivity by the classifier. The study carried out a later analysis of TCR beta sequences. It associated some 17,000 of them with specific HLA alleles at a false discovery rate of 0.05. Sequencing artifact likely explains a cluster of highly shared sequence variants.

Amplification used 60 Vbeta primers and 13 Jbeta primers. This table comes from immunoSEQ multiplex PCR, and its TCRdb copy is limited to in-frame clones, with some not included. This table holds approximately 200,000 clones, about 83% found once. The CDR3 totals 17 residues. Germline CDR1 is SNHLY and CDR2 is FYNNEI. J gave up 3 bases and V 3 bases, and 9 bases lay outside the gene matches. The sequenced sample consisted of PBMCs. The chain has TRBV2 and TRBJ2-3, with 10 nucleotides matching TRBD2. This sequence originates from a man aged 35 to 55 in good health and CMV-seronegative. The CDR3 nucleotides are TGTGCCAGCAGTGAGAGAAGCGGGAGGGCCATAACAGATACGCAGTATTTT. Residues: CASSERSGRAITDTQYF.